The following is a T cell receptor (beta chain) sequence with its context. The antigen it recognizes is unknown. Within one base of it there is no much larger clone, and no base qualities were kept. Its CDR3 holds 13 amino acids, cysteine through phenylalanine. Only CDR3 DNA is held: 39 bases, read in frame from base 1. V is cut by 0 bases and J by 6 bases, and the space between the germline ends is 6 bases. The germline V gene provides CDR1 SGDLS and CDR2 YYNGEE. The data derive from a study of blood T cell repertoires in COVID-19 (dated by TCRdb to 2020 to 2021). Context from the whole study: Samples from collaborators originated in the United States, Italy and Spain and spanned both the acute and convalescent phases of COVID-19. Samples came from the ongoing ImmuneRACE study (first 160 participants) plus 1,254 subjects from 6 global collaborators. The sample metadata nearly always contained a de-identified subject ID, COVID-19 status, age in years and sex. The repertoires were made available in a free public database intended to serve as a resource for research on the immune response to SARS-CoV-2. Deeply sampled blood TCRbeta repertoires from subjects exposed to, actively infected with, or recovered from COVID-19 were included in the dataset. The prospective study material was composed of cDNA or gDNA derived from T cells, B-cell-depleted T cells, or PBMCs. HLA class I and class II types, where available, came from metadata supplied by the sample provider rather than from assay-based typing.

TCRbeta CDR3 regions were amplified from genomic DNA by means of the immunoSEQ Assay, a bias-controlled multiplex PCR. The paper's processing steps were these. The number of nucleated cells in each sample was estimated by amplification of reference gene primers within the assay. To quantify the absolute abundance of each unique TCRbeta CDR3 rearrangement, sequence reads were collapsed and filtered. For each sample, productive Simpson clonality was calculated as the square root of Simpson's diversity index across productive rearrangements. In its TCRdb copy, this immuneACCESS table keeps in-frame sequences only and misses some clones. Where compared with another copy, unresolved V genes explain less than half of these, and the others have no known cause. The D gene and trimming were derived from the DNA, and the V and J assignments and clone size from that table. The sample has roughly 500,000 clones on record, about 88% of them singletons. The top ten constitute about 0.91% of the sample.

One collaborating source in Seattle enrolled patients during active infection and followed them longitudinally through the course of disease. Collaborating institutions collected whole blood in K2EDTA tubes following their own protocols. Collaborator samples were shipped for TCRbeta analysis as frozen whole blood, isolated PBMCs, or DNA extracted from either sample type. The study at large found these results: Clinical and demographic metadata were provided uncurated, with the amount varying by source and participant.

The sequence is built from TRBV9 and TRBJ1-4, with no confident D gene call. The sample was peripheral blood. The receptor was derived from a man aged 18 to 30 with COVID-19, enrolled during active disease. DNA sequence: TGTGCCAGCAGCGTAGAGGAGGATGAAAAACTGTTTTTT. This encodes CASSVEEDEKLFF.